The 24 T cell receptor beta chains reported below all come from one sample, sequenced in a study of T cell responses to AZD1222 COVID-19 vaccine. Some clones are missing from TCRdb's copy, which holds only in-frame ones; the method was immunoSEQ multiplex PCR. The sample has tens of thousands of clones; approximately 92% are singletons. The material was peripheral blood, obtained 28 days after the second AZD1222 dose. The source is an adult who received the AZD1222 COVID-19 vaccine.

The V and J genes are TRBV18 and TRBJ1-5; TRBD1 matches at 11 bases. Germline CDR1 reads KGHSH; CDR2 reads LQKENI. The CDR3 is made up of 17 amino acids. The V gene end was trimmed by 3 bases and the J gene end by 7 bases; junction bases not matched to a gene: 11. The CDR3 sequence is CASSPRTGGPFGQPQHF. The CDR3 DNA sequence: TGTGCCAGCTCACCTCGGACAGGGGGCCCGTTTGGACAGCCCCAGCATTTT.

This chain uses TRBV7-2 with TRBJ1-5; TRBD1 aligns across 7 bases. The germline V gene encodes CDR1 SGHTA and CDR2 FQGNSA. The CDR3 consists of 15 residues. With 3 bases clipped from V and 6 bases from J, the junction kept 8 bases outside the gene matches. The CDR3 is CASSFQGGASQPQHF. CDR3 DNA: TGTGCCAGCAGCTTTCAGGGGGGCGCTAGTCAGCCCCAGCATTTT.

CDR3 bases: TGTGCCAGCAGTTTGTGGGACAGGGGCGCCACTGAAGCTTTCTTT. This translates into CASSLWDRGATEAFF. The rearrangement joins TRBV6-2 or TRBV6-3 to TRBJ1-1; 10 nucleotides agree with TRBD1. In germline, CDR1 is MNHEY, CDR2 SVGEGT. The length of the CDR3 is 15 residues. J gave up 4 bases and V 4 bases, and 6 bases lay outside the gene matches.

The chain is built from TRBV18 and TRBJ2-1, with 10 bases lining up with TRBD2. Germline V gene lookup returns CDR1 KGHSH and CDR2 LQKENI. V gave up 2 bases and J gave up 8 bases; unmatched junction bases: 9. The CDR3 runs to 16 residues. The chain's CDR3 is CASSPKTSGLFHEQFF. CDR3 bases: TGTGCCAGCTCACCAAAGACTAGCGGGTTGTTCCATGAGCAGTTCTTC.

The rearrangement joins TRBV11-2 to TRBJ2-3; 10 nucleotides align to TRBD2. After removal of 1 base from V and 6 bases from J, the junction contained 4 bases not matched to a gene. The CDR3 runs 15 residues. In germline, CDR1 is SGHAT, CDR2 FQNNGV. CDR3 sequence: CASSLVLSGRDTQYF. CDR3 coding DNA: TGTGCCAGCAGCTTAGTTCTTAGCGGGAGGGATACGCAGTATTTT.

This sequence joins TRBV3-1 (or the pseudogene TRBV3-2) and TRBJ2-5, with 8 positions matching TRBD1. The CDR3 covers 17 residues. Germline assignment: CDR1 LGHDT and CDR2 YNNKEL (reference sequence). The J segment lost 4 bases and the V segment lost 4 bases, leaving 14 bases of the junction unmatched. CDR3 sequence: CASSLRPGGTGRETQYF. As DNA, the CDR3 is TGTGCCAGCAGCCTAAGACCAGGGGGGACAGGTCGAGAGACCCAGTACTTC.

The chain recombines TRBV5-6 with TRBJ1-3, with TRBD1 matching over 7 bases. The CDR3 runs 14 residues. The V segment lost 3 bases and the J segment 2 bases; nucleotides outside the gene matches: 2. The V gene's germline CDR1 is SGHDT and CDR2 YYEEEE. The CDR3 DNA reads TGTGCCAGCAGCTGGACAGGTCCTGGAAACACCATATATTTT. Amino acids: CASSWTGPGNTIYF.

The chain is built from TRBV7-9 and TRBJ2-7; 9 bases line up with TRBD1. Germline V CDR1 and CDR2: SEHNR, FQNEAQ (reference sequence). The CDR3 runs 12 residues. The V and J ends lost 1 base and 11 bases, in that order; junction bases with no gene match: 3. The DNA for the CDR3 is TGTGCCAGCAGCTTAGAGGGACAGGGAGAGTACTTC. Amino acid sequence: CASSLEGQGEYF. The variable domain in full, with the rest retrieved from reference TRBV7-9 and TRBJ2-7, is DTGVSQNPRHKITKRGQNVTFRCDPISEHNRLYWYRQTLGQGPEFLTYFQNEAQLEKSRLLSDRFSAERPKGSFSTLEIQRTEQGDSAMYLCASSLEGQGEYFGPGTRLTVT.

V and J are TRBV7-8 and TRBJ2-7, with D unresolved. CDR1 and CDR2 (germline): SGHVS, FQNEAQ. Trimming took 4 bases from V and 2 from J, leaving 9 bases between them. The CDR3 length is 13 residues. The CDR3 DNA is TGTGCCAGCAGCTACCACTCCACCTACGAGCAGTACTTC. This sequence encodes CASSYHSTYEQYF.

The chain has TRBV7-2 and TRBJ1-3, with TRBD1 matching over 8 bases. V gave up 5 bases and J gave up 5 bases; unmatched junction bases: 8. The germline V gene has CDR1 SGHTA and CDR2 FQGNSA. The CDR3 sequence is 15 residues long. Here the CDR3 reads CASSPWTGPRNTIYF. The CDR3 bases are TGTGCCAGCAGCCCGTGGACAGGGCCGAGAAACACCATATATTTT.

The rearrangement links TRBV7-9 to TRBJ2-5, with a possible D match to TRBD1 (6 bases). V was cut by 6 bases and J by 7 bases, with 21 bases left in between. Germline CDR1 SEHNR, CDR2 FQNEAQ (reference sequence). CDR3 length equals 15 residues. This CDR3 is CASSGGHPKTRTQYF. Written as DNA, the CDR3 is TGTGCCAGCAGTGGGGGACACCCCAAGACGCGGACCCAGTACTTC.

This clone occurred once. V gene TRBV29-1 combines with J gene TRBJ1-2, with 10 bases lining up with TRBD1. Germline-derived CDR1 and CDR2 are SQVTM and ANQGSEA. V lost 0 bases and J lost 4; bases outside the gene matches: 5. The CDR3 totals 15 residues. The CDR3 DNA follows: TGCAGCGTTGAAGAGAGACAGGGGGCAGCCTATGGCTACACCTTC. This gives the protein CSVEERQGAAYGYTF. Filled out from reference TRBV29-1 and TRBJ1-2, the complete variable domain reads SAVISQKPSRDICQRGTSLTIQCQVDSQVTMMFWYRQQPGQSLTLIATANQGSEATYESGFVIDKFPISRPNLTFSTLTVSNMSPEDSSIYLCSVEERQGAAYGYTFGSGTRLTVV.

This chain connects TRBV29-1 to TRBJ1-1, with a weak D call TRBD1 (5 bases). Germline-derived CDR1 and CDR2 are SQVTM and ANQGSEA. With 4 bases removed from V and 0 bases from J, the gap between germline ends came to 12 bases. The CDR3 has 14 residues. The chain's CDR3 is CSVVRRGLNTEAFF. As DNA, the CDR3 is TGCAGCGTTGTCAGGAGGGGTCTGAACACTGAAGCTTTCTTT. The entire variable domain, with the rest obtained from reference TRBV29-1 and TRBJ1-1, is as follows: SAVISQKPSRDICQRGTSLTIQCQVDSQVTMMFWYRQQPGQSLTLIATANQGSEATYESGFVIDKFPISRPNLTFSTLTVSNMSPEDSSIYLCSVVRRGLNTEAFFGQGTRLTVV.

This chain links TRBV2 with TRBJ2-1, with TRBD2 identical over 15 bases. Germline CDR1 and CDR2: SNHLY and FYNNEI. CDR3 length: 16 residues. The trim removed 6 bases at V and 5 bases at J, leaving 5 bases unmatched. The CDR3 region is CASSRTSGRVNNEQFF. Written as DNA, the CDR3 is TGTGCCAGCAGCAGGACTAGCGGGAGGGTAAACAATGAGCAGTTCTTC.

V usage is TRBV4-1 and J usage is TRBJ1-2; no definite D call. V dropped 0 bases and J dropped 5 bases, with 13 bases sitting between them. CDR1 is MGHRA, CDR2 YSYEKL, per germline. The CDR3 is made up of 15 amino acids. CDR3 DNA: TGCGCCAGCAGCCAAGATATAGGCCGGGGATATGGCTACACCTTC. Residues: CASSQDIGRGYGYTF.

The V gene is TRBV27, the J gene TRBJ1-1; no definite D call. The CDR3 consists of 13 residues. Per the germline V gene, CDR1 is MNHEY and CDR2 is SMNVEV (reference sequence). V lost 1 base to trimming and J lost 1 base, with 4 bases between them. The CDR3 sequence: CASSLFANTEAFF. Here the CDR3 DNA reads TGTGCCAGCAGTTTATTCGCGAACACTGAAGCTTTCTTT.

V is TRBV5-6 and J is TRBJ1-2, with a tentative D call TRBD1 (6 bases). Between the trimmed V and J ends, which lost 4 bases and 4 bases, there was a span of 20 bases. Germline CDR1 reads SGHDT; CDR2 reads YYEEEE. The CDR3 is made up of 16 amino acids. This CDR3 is CASSLEVGHQLYGYTF. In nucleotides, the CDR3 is TGTGCCAGCAGCCTGGAGGTGGGACACCAGCTCTATGGCTACACCTTC.

CDR3 in DNA: TGTGCCAGCAGTTTCCAGGGGGCGAGGGATGAAGCTTTCTTT. Translated: CASSFQGARDEAFF. The chain couples TRBV6-5 to TRBJ1-1, with 8 bases that match TRBD1. Germline V lookup: CDR1 MNHEY, CDR2 SVGAGI. V lost 4 bases, J lost 7 bases, and 8 bases stayed unmatched. The CDR3 length is 14 residues.

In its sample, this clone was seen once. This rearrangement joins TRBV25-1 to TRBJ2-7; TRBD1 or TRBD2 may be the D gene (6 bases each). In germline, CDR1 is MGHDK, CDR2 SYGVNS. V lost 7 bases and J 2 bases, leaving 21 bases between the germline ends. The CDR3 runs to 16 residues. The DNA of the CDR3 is TGTGCCAGCATCCGAGAGGGGGGAACAGGAGCCTACGAGCAGTACTTC. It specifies CASIREGGTGAYEQYF.

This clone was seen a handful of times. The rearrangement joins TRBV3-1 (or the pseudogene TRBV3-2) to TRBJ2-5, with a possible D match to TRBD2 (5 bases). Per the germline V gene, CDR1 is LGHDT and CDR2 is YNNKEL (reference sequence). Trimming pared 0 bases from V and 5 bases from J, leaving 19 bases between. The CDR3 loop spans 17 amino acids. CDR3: CASSQEISLTRSETQYF. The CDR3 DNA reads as TGTGCCAGCAGCCAAGAGATTAGCCTAACTAGATCGGAGACCCAGTACTTC.

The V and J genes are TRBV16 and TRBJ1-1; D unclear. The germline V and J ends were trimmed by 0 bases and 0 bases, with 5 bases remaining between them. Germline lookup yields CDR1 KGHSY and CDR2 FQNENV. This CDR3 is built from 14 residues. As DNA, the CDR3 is TGTGCCAGCAGCCAATCCAGGTTGAACACTGAAGCTTTCTTT. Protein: CASSQSRLNTEAFF.

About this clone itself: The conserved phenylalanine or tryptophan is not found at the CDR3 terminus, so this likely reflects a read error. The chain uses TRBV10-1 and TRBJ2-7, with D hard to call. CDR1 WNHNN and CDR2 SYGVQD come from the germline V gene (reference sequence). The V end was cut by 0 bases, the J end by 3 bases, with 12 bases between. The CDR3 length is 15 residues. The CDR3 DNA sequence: TGCGCCAGCAGTGAGTCGAACGGTCCTTACTACGAGCAGTACCTC. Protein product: CASSESNGPYYEQYL.

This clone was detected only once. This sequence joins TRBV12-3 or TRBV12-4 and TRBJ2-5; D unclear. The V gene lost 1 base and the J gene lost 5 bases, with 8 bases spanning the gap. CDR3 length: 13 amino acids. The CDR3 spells CASSLGQVETQYF. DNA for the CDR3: TGTGCCAGCAGTTTAGGTCAGGTGGAGACCCAGTACTTC.

This CDR3 reads CASSKSGLAESYNEQFF. CDR3 nucleotide sequence: TGTGCCAGCAGTAAATCGGGACTAGCGGAATCCTACAATGAGCAGTTCTTC. J is TRBJ2-1 and V is TRBV27; TRBD2 matches at 11 bases. V lost 5 bases to trimming and J lost 1 base; unmatched junction nucleotides: 7. The CDR3 loop spans 17 amino acids. Germline-derived CDR1 and CDR2 are MNHEY and SMNVEV (reference sequence).